Listed here is a single T cell receptor (beta chain). Its target is not known. This record comes from a study of shared clonotypes between healthy human individuals. The donors, all of them Caucasian adults, lived in Nashville, Tennessee. Division of CD4+ cells produced a CD45RA+ naive subset and a CD45RA-negative memory subset. TCRdb keeps only in-frame clones here, not all; method: immunoSEQ multiplex PCR. The sample lists almost 750,000 clones, 72% occurring once. Study conclusions and caveats: On the whole, naive subsets had larger estimated richness than memory subsets had. Clonotypes that were shared across four donors made up roughly 5% of naive CD4 clonotypes.

The germline V and J ends were trimmed by 5 bases and 0 bases, with 14 bases remaining between them. Germline V lookup: CDR1 LNHDA, CDR2 SQIVND (reference sequence). There are 15 residues in the CDR3. Material for sequencing was memory CD4+ T cells sorted from blood. The subset denotes: CD45RA-negative fraction. This clonotype originated in a woman younger than 45 in good health. The chain has TRBV19 and TRBJ2-7; the D call may be TRBD1 or TRBD2 (5 bases each). In DNA, the CDR3 is TGTGCCAGTAGTTATAGGGACGGACTCTCCTACGAGCAGTACTTC. Translating gives CASSYRDGLSYEQYF. Drawing the rest from reference TRBV19 and TRBJ2-7, the complete variable domain is DGGITQSPKYLFRKEGQNVTLSCEQNLNHDAMYWYRQDPGQGLRLIYYSQIVNDFQKGDIAEGYSVSREKKESFPLTVTSAQKNPTAFYLCASSYRDGLSYEQYFGPGTRLTVT.